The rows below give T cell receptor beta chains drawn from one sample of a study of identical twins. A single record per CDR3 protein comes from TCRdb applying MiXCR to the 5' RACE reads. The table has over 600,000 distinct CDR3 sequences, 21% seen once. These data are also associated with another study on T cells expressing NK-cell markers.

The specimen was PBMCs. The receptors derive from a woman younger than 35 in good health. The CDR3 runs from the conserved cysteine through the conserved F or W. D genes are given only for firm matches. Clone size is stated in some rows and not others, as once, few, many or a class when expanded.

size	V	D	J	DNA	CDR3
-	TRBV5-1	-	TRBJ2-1	TGCGCCAGCAGCTCATTACTAGAAAATGAGCAGTTCTTC	CASSSLLENEQFF
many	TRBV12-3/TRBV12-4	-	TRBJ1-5	TGTGCCAGCAACACAAAGGGGAGCAATCAGCCCCAGCATTTT	CASNTKGSNQPQHF
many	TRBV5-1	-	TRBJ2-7	TGCGCCAGCAGCTTGGCGTCGGGTGCCTACGAGCAGTACTTC	CASSLASGAYEQYF
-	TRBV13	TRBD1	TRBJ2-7	TGTGCCAGCAGCACACACCCAGGGGGAACCTACGAGCAGTACTTC	CASSTHPGGTYEQYF
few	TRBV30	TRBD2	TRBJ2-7	TGTGCCTGGAGTACCGGGACTAGCTCCTACGAGCAGTACTTC	CAWSTGTSSYEQYF
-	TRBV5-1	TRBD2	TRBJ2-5	TGCGCCAGCAGAGTGGGACTAGCGGACAAACAAGAGACCCAGTACTTC	CASRVGLADKQETQYF
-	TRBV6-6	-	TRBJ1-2	TGTGCCAGCAGTTATGGCTACACCTTC	CASSYGYTF
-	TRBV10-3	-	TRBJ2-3	TGTGCCATCAGTGGAGCCGGTACGCAGTATTTT	CAISGAGTQYF
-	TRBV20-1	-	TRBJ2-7	TGCAGTGCTAGAGATGGAAGGGCTAACTACGAGCAGTACTTC	CSARDGRANYEQYF
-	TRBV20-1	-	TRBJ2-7	TGCAGTGCTAGCGGGGGCGTCGAGCAGTACTTC	CSASGGVEQYF
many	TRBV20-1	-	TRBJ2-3	TGCAGTGCTACCCCTGCGGGTAGCACAGATACGCAGTATTTT	CSATPAGSTDTQYF
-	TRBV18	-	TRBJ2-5	TGTGCCAGCTCAATCCCACGCGGGTCAGAGACCCAGTACTTC	CASSIPRGSETQYF
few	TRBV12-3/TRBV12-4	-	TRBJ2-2	TGTGCCAGCAGCTTCAAACAGGTTCCGGGTTACGCGAACACCGGGGAGCTGTTTTTT	CASSFKQVPGYANTGELFF
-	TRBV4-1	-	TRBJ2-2	TGCGCCAGCAGCCAACTGGGAACCGGGGAGCTGTTTTTT	CASSQLGTGELFF
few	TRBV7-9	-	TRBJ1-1	TGTGCCAGCAGCTTAAATCAGCCTGAAGCTTTCTTT	CASSLNQPEAFF
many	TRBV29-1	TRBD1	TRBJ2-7	TGCAGCGTACACACAGGGGAAGAGCAGTACTTC	CSVHTGEEQYF
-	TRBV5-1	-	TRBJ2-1	TGCGCCAGCAGCTTGACCCCCGGGCCCTACAATGAGCAGTTCTTC	CASSLTPGPYNEQFF
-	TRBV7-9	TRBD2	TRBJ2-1	TGTGCCAGCAGCTTTAGCGGGAGCTACTACAATGAGCAGTTCTTC	CASSFSGSYYNEQFF
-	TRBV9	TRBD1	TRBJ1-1	TGTGCCAGCAGCGCCACAGGGGGATCTGAAGCTTTCTTT	CASSATGGSEAFF
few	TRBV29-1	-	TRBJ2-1	TGCAGCGTTCGGCTTACCTCCTACAATGAGCAGTTCTTC	CSVRLTSYNEQFF
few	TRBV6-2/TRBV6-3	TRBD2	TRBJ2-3	TGTGCCAGCATCAAGAGCGGGGGGTCGACGCAGTATTTT	CASIKSGGSTQYF
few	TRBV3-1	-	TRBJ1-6	TGTGCCAGCAGCACAGTTCACTCCTATAATTCACCCCTCCACTTT	CASSTVHSYNSPLHF
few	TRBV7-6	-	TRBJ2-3	TGTGCCAGCAGCTTGGAATCTTCAGATACGCAGTATTTT	CASSLESSDTQYF
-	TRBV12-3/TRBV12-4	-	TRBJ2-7	TGTGCCAGCAGTTTAGAGTTCCGGGTCGAGCAGTACTTC	CASSLEFRVEQYF
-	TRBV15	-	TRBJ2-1	TGTGCCACCAGAGAGTCCCCGAGGGCCTACAATGAGCAGTTCTTC	CATRESPRAYNEQFF
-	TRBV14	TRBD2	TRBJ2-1	TGTGCCAGCAGCCAATTAGCGGGAGAAAACTACAATGAGCAGTTCTTC	CASSQLAGENYNEQFF
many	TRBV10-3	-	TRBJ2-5	TGTGCCATCAAAGCACAGGAAGAGACCCAGTACTTC	CAIKAQEETQYF
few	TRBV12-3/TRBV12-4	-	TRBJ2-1	TGTGCCAGCAGTTCCCCCTCTGGCAATGAGCAGTTCTTC	CASSSPSGNEQFF
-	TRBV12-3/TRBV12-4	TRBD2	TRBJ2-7	TGTGCCAGCAGTTTTGGCCTAGCGGGAGTGTACGAGCAGTACTTC	CASSFGLAGVYEQYF
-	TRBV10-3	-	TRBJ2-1	TGTGCCACCCGAGATACCGACATCTCCTACAATGAGCAGTTCTTC	CATRDTDISYNEQFF
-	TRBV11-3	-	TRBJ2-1	TGTGCCAGCAGCTCCCGCCAGGGGGGTTGGAATGAGCAGTTCTTC	CASSSRQGGWNEQFF
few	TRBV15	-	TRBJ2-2	TGTGCCACCAGATGGGGGGCGGGGGAGCTGTTTTTT	CATRWGAGELFF
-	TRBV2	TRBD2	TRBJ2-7	TGTGCCAGCAGTGATGGGCTAGCGGCCTTCTACGAGCAGTACTTC	CASSDGLAAFYEQYF
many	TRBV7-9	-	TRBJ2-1	TGTGCCAGCAGCCTAAACAGCCTCAATGAGCAGTTCTTC	CASSLNSLNEQFF
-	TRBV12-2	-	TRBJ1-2	TGTGCAAGTCGCTTAGATTCCGACCAGGTGCGAGGCTACACCTTC	CASRLDSDQVRGYTF
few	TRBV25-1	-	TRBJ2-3	TGTGCCAGCAGTGATTCAGCGATTTCTTCCACAGATACGCAGTATTTT	CASSDSAISSTDTQYF
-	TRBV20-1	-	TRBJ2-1	TGCAGTGTCTCTGCAGGCTACAATGAGCAGTTCTTC	CSVSAGYNEQFF
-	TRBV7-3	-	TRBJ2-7	TGTGCCAGCAGCCCAGCCGGGGGCAGGGGTGGAGAGCAGTACTTC	CASSPAGGRGGEQYF
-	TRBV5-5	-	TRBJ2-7	TGTGCCAGCAGCACGGGACAAAACCGGTACGAGCAGTACTTC	CASSTGQNRYEQYF
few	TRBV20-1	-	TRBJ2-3	TGCAGTGTTCCCGGGAGAGGCACAGATACGCAGTATTTT	CSVPGRGTDTQYF
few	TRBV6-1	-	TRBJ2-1	TGTGCCAGCAGTGAAGTCGGGGTAGACAATGAGCAGTTCTTC	CASSEVGVDNEQFF